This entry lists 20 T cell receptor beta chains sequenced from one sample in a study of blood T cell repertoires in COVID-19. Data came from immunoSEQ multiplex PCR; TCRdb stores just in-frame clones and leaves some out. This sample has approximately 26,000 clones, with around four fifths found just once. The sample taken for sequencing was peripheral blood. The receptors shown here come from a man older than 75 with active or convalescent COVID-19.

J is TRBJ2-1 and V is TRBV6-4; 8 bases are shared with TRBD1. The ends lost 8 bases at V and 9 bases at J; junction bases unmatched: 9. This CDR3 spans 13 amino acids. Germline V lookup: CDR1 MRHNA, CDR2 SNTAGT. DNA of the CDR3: TGTGCCAGCCCCCTACAGGGGGAGAGTGAGCAGTTCTTC. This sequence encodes CASPLQGESEQFF.

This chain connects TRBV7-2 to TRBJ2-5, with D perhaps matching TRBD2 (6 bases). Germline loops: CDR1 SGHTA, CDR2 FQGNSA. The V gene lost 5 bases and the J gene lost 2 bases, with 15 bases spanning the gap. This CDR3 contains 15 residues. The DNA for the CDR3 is TGTGCCAGCAGCCCCTCGGCGCGGGAACAAGAGACCCAGTACTTC. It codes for CASSPSAREQETQYF.

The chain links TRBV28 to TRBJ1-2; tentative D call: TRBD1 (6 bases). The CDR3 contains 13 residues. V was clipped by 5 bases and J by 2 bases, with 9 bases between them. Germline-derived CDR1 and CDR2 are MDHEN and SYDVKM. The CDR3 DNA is TGTGCCAGCAGTAGAACAGGGAACTATGGCTACACCTTC. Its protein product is CASSRTGNYGYTF.

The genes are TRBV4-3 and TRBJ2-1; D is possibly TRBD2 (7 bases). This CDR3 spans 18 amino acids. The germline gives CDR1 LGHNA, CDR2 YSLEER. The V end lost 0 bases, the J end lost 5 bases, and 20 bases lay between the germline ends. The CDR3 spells CASSQDLGLAGANNEQFF. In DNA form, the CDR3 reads TGCGCCAGCAGCCAAGATCTTGGCCTTGCGGGGGCCAACAATGAGCAGTTCTTC.

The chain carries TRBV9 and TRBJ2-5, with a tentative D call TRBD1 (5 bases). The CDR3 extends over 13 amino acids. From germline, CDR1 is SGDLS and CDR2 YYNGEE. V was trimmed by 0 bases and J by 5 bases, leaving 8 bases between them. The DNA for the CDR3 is TGTGCCAGCAGCGTAGGACAGTTCGAGACCCAGTACTTC. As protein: CASSVGQFETQYF. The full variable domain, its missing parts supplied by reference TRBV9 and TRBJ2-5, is DSGVTQTPKHLITATGQRVTLRCSPRSGDLSVYWYQQSLDQGLQFLIQYYNGEERAKGNILERFSAQQFPDLHSELNLSSLELGDSALYFCASSVGQFETQYFGPGTRLLVL.

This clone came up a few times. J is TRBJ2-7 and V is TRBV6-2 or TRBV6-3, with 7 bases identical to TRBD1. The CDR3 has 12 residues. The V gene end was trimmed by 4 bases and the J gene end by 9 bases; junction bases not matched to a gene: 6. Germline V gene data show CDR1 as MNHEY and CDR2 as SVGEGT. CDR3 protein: CASSSQGIGQYF. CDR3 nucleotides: TGTGCCAGCAGTTCACAGGGGATCGGGCAGTACTTC.

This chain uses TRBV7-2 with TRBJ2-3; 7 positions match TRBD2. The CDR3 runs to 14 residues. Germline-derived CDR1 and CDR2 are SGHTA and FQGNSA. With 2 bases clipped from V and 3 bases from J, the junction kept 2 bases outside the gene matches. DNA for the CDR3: TGTGCCAGCAGCTTATGGCGGGAGACAGATACGCAGTATTTT. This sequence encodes CASSLWRETDTQYF. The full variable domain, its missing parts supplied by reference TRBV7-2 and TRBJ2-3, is GAGVSQSPSNKVTEKGKDVELRCDPISGHTALYWYRQSLGQGLEFLIYFQGNSAPDKSGLPSDRFSAERTGGSVSTLTIQRTQQEDSAVYLCASSLWRETDTQYFGPGTRLTVL.

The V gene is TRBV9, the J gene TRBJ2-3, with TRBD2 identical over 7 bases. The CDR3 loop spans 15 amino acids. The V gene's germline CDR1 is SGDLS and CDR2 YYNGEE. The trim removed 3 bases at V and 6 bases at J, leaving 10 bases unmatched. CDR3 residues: CASSGTGGRLDTQYF. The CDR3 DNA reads TGTGCCAGCAGCGGGACGGGAGGTAGGCTGGATACGCAGTATTTT.

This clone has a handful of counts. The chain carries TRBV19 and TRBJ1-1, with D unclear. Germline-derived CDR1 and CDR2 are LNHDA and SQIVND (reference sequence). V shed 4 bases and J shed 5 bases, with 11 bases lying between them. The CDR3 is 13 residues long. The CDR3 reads CASSTTVRTEAFF. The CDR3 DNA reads TGTGCCAGTAGTACTACCGTGAGAACTGAAGCTTTCTTT.

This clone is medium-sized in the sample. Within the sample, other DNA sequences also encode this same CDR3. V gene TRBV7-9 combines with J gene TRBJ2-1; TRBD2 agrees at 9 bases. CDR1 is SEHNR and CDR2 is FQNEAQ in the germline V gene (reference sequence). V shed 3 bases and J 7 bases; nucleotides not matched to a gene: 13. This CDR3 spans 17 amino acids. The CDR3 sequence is CASSFSGRGGAGNEQFF. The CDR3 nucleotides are TGTGCCAGCAGCTTCTCCGGTCGCGGGGGGGCGGGAAATGAGCAGTTCTTC.

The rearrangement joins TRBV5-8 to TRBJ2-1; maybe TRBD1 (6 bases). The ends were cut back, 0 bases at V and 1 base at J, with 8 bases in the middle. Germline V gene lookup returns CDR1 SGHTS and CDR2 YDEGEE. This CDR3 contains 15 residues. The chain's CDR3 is CASSLDRASYNEQFF. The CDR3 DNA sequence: TGTGCCAGCAGCTTGGACAGGGCTTCCTACAATGAGCAGTTCTTC.

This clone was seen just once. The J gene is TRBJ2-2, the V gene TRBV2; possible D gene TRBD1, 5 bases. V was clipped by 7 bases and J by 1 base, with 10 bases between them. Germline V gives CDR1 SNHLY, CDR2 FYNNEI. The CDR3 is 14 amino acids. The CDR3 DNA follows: TGTGCCAGCACCGGGCAGGGGAACACCGGGGAGCTGTTTTTT. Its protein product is CASTGQGNTGELFF.

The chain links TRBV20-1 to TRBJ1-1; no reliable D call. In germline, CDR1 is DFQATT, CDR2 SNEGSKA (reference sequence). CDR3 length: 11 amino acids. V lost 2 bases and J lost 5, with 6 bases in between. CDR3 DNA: TGCAGTGCTAGACAGACTACTGAAGCTTTCTTT. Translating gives CSARQTTEAFF.

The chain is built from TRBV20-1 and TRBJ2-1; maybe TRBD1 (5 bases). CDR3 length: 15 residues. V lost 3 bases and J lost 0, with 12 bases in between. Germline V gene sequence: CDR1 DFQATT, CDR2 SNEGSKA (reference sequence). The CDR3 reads CSASLQGTSYNEQFF. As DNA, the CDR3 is TGCAGTGCTAGTCTGCAGGGAACCTCCTACAATGAGCAGTTCTTC.

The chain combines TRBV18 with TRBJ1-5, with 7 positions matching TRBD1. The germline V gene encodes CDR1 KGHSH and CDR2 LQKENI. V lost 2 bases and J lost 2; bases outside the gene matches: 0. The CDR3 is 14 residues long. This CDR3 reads CASSPGTGNQPQHF. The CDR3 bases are TGTGCCAGCTCACCAGGGACAGGCAATCAGCCCCAGCATTTT.

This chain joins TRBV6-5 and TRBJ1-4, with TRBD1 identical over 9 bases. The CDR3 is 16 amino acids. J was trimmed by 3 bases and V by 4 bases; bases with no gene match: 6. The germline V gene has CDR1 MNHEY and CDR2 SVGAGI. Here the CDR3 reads CASSSRQGVANEKLFF. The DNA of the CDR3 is TGTGCCAGCAGTTCACGACAGGGGGTGGCTAATGAAAAACTGTTTTTT.

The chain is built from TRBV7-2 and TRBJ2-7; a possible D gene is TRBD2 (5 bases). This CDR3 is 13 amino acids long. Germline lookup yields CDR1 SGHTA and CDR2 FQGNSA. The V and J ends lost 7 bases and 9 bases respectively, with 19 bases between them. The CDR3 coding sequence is TGTGCCAGCAACACTCCGGGGTTCGCGGTGCAGTACTTC. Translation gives CASNTPGFAVQYF.

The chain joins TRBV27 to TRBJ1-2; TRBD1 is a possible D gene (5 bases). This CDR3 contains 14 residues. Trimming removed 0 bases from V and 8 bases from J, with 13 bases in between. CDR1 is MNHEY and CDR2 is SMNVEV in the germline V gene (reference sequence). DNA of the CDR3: TGTGCCAGCAGTTTATCGGGGACTGCAGGAGGCTACACCTTC. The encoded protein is CASSLSGTAGGYTF.

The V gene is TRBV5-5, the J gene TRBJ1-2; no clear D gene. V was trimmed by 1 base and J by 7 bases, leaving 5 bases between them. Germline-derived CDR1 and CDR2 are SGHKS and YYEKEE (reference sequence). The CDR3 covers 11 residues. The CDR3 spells CASSLSSGYTF. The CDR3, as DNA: TGTGCCAGCAGCTTGTCCAGTGGCTACACCTTC.

The CDR3, as DNA: TGTGCCAGCAGCCTCCGGGACAGCCCTGGAAACACCATATATTTT. Protein product: CASSLRDSPGNTIYF. This sequence joins TRBV3-1 (or the pseudogene TRBV3-2) and TRBJ1-3; 7 bases are shared with TRBD1. CDR1 and CDR2 from the germline V gene are LGHDT and YNNKEL (reference sequence). The CDR3 has 15 residues. J gave up 2 bases and V 4 bases, and 5 bases lay outside the gene matches.